Listed below are T cell receptor beta chains from one sample, sequenced in a study of blood T cell repertoires in COVID-19. Measured with immunoSEQ multiplex PCR; TCRdb has only the in-frame clones, and not every one. The sample holds roughly 500,000 clones, roughly 89% seen once. The sample taken for sequencing was peripheral blood. These receptors all come from a man aged 18 to 29 with COVID-19, enrolled during active disease. Both conserved end residues are part of each CDR3. Each record gives: D gene, J gene, V gene, CDR3 protein. The D gene is left open where the match is weak.

-	TRBJ2-5	TRBV11-2	CASSRLGETQYF
TRBD1	TRBJ1-3	TRBV7-9	CASSLRQGDTIYF
TRBD2	TRBJ2-3	TRBV7-4	CASSLELAGRTDTQYF
-	TRBJ1-1	TRBV6-4	CASSDRGNTEAFF
-	TRBJ2-7	TRBV6-2/TRBV6-3	CASSPNTIEQYF
-	TRBJ1-1	TRBV30	CAWTRDMNTEAFF
-	TRBJ2-1	TRBV18	CASSPKEESYNEQFF
TRBD2	TRBJ2-2	TRBV5-1	CASSLAGLASNTGELFF
-	TRBJ2-7	TRBV5-1	CASSWGLAAGRNEQYF
-	TRBJ2-3	TRBV15	CATSRDPSTDTQYF
-	TRBJ2-7	TRBV7-9	CASSLATASMNHEQYF
TRBD2	TRBJ2-5	TRBV2	CARYLAGGGQETQYF
-	TRBJ2-7	TRBV7-7	CASSPTTSSYEQYF
TRBD2	TRBJ2-7	TRBV14	CASSQSLAVYYEQYF
-	TRBJ2-1	TRBV6-5	CASTPGGSYNEQFF
TRBD1	TRBJ1-5	TRBV19	CASSIGQGSLGNQPQHF
-	TRBJ1-4	TRBV21-1	CARNPRKGAGEKLFF
-	TRBJ1-6	TRBV28	CASSLKWGSNSPLHF
-	TRBJ2-3	TRBV30	CAWSSQNTQYF
-	TRBJ1-2	TRBV7-9	CASRSPRDYGYTF
-	TRBJ1-6	TRBV5-6	CASSLVDHNSPLHF
-	TRBJ2-2	TRBV30	CAWSVRRETGELFF
TRBD2	TRBJ2-3	TRBV9	CASSVTGSGRTDTQYF
-	TRBJ1-5	TRBV24-1	CATSAVGGNNQPQHF
TRBD2	TRBJ2-3	TRBV10-1	CASSELSGGVDTQYF
TRBD2	TRBJ2-1	TRBV7-9	CASRPALADYNEQFF
-	TRBJ2-5	TRBV6-5	CASRPQGETQYF
-	TRBJ1-2	TRBV6-6	CASSPPRYGYTF
-	TRBJ1-2	TRBV12-3/TRBV12-4	CASTKLRVAGYTF
TRBD1	TRBJ1-2	TRBV12-5	CASGLAAGQNYGYTF
-	TRBJ2-7	TRBV3-1/TRBV3-2	CASSFQWAEQYF
-	TRBJ2-5	TRBV2	CASSEAAAYQETQYF
-	TRBJ1-1	TRBV5-5	CASSINDRNTEAFF
TRBD1	TRBJ1-2	TRBV30	CAWELRTGGRIGYTF
-	TRBJ1-2	TRBV11-3	CASSFGQTNYGYTF
-	TRBJ2-1	TRBV11-2	CASSRTMSSPPYNEQFF
-	TRBJ2-5	TRBV5-6	CASSSTQTQYF
-	TRBJ1-6	TRBV6-1	CASSEAAGGVNSPLHF
TRBD1	TRBJ1-5	TRBV7-9	CASSIGTGFNQPQHF
TRBD1	TRBJ1-4	TRBV28	CASSPGTEGKLFF